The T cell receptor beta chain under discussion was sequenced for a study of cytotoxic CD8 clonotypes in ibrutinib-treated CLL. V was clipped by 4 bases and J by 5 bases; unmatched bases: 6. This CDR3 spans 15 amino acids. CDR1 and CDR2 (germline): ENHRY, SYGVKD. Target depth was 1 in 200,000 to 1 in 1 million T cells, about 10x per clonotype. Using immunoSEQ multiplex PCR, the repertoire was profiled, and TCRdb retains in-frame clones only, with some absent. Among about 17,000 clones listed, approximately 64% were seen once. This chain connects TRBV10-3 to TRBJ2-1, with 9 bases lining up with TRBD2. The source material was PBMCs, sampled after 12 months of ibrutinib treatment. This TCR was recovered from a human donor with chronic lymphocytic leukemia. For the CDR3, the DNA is TGTGCCATCAGTGGTATACTAGCGGGTGACAATGAGCAGTTCTTC. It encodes CAISGILAGDNEQFF.